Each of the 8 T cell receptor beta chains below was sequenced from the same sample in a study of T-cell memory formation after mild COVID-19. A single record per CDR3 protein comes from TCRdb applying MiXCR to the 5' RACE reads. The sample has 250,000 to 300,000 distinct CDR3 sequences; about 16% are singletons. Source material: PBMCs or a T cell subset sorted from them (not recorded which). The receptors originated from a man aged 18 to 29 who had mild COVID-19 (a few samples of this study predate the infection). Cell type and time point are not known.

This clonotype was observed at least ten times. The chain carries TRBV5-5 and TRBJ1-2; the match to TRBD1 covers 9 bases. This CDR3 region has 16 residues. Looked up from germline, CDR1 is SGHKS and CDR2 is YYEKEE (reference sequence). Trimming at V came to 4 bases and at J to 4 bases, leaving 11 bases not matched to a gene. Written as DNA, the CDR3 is TGTGCCAGCAGCCATGACAGGGGGAACAACCCCTATGGCTACACCTTC. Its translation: CASSHDRGNNPYGYTF.

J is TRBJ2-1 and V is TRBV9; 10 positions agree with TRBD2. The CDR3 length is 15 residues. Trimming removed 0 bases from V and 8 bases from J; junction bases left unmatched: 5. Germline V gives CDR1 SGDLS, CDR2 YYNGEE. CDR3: CASSVAGLAFYEQFF. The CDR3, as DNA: TGTGCCAGCAGCGTAGCGGGACTAGCGTTTTATGAGCAGTTCTTC.

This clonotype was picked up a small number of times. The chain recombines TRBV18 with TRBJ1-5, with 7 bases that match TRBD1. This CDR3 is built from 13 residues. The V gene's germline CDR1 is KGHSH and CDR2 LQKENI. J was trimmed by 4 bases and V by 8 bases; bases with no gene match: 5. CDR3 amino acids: CASQGQANQPQHF. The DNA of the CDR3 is TGTGCCAGCCAAGGACAGGCAAATCAGCCCCAGCATTTT.

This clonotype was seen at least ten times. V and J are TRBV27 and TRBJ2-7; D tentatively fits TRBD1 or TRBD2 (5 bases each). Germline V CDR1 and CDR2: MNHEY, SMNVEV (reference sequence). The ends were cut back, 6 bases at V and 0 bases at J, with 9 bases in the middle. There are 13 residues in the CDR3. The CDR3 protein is CASSWGTSYEQYF. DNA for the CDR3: TGTGCCAGCAGCTGGGGGACCTCCTACGAGCAGTACTTC.

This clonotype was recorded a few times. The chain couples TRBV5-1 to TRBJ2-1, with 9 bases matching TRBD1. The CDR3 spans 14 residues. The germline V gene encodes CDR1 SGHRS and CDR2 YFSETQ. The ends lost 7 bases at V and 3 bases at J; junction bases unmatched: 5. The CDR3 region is CASEGQGLYNEQFF. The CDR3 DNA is TGCGCCAGCGAGGGACAGGGTCTCTACAATGAGCAGTTCTTC.

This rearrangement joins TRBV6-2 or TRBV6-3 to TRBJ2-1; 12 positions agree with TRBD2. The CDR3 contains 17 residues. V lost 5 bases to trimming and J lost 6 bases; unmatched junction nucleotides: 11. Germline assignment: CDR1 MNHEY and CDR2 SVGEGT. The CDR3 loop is CASSLLASGGVGNEQFF. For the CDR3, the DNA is TGTGCCAGCAGTCTCTTAGCTAGCGGGGGGGTAGGCAATGAGCAGTTCTTC.

CDR3 in DNA: TGCGCCAGCAGCTTGGGATCAGGGGCCTATGAGCAGTTCTTC. Its protein is CASSLGSGAYEQFF. V and J are TRBV5-1 and TRBJ2-1, with D possibly matching TRBD1 (6 bases). Germline lookup yields CDR1 SGHRS and CDR2 YFSETQ. There are 14 residues in the CDR3. Trimming removed 0 bases from V and 8 bases from J, with 12 bases in between. The full variable domain, in which reference TRBV5-1 and TRBJ2-1 provide the parts outside the CDR3, is KAGVTQTPRYLIKTRGQQVTLSCSPISGHRSVSWYQQTPGQGLQFLFEYFSETQRNKGNFPGRFSGRQFSNSRSEMNVSTLELGDSALYLCASSLGSGAYEQFFGPGTRLTVL.

CDR3: CASSQGPAHTGELFF. In DNA, the CDR3 is TGTGCCAGCAGCCAAGGACCCGCTCACACCGGGGAGCTGTTTTTT. The chain combines TRBV4-2 with TRBJ2-2; D gene uncertain. The CDR3 loop spans 15 amino acids. The V gene lost 1 base and the J gene lost 3 bases, with 9 bases spanning the gap. CDR1 and CDR2 from the germline V gene are LGHNA and YNFKEQ.